Listed below are T cell receptor beta chains from one sample, sequenced in a study of cytomegalovirus exposure and HLA in healthy donors. Method: immunoSEQ multiplex PCR; TCRdb's copy keeps in-frame clones and lacks some. The sample has 110,000 or so clones; roughly 82% are singletons. Sample: PBMCs. The receptor set was obtained from a middle-aged man in good health and CMV-seropositive. Each CDR3 is given with its conserved first and last residue. D genes are given only for firm matches. A clone size is listed for some rows: how often the clone was seen (once, few, many), or a class if it is expanded.

TRBJ2-3 | - | - | TRBV6-6 | CASSYSDSGTDTQYF | TGTGCCAGCAGTTACTCGGACAGCGGCACAGATACGCAGTATTTT
TRBJ2-7 | TRBD2 | - | TRBV27 | CASSLSFSGGSAYEQYF | TGTGCCAGCAGTTTATCGTTTAGCGGGGGGTCCGCCTACGAGCAGTACTTC
TRBJ2-3 | TRBD2 | - | TRBV11-3 | CASSWGGTPWDTQYF | TGTGCCAGCAGCTGGGGAGGGACCCCCTGGGATACGCAGTATTTT
TRBJ1-4 | - | - | TRBV10-1 | CASSERSSDNEKLFF | TGCGCCAGCAGTGAACGCTCCAGCGATAATGAAAAACTGTTTTTT
TRBJ1-1 | TRBD1 | once | TRBV9 | CASSVHPGQGMNTEAFF | TGTGCCAGCAGCGTCCACCCGGGACAGGGGATGAACACTGAAGCTTTCTTT
TRBJ2-5 | - | few | TRBV7-6 | CASSSPLLDAGSQYF | TGTGCCAGCAGCTCCCCACTGTTGGACGCAGGGTCCCAGTACTTC
TRBJ2-3 | - | few | TRBV19 | CASSRGTITDTQYF | TGTGCCAGTTCCCGGGGAACTATCACAGATACGCAGTATTTT
TRBJ2-2 | - | - | TRBV28 | CASSPSGSTGELFF | TGTGCCAGCAGCCCCTCGGGGAGCACCGGGGAGCTGTTTTTT
TRBJ2-4 | - | - | TRBV7-9 | CASSLLATAKNIQYF | TGTGCCAGCAGCTTGCTAGCCACGGCCAAAAACATTCAGTACTTC
TRBJ2-5 | - | - | TRBV7-6 | CASSWQVGETQYF | TGTGCCAGCAGCTGGCAGGTGGGAGAGACCCAGTACTTC
TRBJ2-7 | TRBD2 | - | TRBV4-1 | CASSQATSGLSYEQYF | TGCGCCAGCAGCCAAGCGACTAGCGGATTATCCTACGAGCAGTACTTC
TRBJ2-3 | - | - | TRBV28 | CATERPPRRQGWTDTQYF | TGTGCCACTGAAAGGCCCCCCCGCCGGCAGGGGTGGACAGATACGCAGTATTTT
TRBJ1-2 | TRBD1 | - | TRBV9 | CASSADRAYGYTF | TGTGCCAGCAGCGCCGACAGGGCCTATGGCTACACCTTC
TRBJ1-2 | - | - | TRBV4-1 | CASSQEVPGSYGYTF | TGCGCCAGCAGCCAAGAGGTGCCGGGTTCATATGGCTACACCTTC
TRBJ2-2 | TRBD2 | few | TRBV5-4 | CASSLGLAGGTNTGELFF | TGTGCCAGCAGCCTGGGACTAGCGGGGGGAACGAACACCGGGGAGCTGTTTTTT
TRBJ2-1 | - | - | TRBV6-6 | CASSYSVQNEQFF | TGTGCCAGCAGTTACTCTGTCCAAAATGAGCAGTTCTTC
TRBJ2-1 | - | - | TRBV6-5 | CASSPPRSSYNEQFF | TGTGCCAGCAGCCCGCCGCGAAGCTCCTACAATGAGCAGTTCTTC
TRBJ1-4 | TRBD1 | once | TRBV28 | CASRPAGQLLRRRATNEKLFF | TGTGCCAGCAGACCCGCGGGACAGCTTTTGAGAAGGCGAGCAACTAATGAAAAACTGTTTTTT
TRBJ2-1 | - | - | TRBV9 | CASSGAENPYNEQFF | TGTGCCAGCAGTGGGGCAGAAAACCCCTACAATGAGCAGTTCTTC
TRBJ2-7 | TRBD2 | - | TRBV7-8 | CASSPPSSGRTSGGHSFGQYF | TGTGCCAGCAGTCCCCCCAGTTCGGGTCGGACTAGCGGGGGGCATAGCTTTGGGCAGTACTTC
TRBJ2-1 | - | - | TRBV7-2 | CASSHTSPRRNEQFF | TGTGCCAGCAGCCATACTAGCCCGCGCCGAAATGAGCAGTTCTTC
TRBJ2-7 | TRBD1 | - | TRBV5-1 | CASRTGTGSHEQYF | TGCGCCAGCAGAACCGGGACAGGGTCACACGAGCAGTACTTC
TRBJ1-1 | - | - | TRBV4-1 | CASSQGRAVNTEAFF | TGCGCCAGCAGCCAAGGGAGGGCAGTGAACACTGAAGCTTTCTTT
TRBJ1-2 | - | - | TRBV7-3 | CASSPLAGFYGYTF | TGTGCCAGCAGCCCCTTGGCAGGGTTCTATGGCTACACCTTC
TRBJ1-1 | - | - | TRBV4-3 | CASSQEITQNTEAFF | TGCGCCAGCAGCCAAGAGATTACACAGAACACTGAAGCTTTCTTT
TRBJ2-2 | - | - | TRBV28 | CASSFAGSLYF | TGTGCCAGCAGTTTTGCCGGGAGCTTATATTTT
TRBJ2-2 | - | - | TRBV10-1 | CASRRESPTPGELFF | TGCGCCAGCAGGCGGGAAAGCCCTACCCCCGGGGAGCTGTTTTTT
TRBJ1-5 | - | few | TRBV6-5 | CASSPFYDRNQPQHF | TGTGCCAGCAGTCCCTTCTACGACAGAAATCAGCCCCAGCATTTT
TRBJ2-2 | - | - | TRBV7-6 | CASSLAGRTGELFF | TGTGCCAGCAGCTTAGCGGGGAGAACCGGGGAGCTGTTTTTT
TRBJ2-7 | - | - | TRBV18 | CASSPGGKTYEQYF | TGTGCCAGCTCACCAGGGGGGAAGACCTACGAGCAGTACTTC
TRBJ2-6 | - | many | TRBV4-1 | CASSQGVQLSGANVLTF | TGCGCCAGCAGCCAAGGGGTACAGTTATCTGGGGCCAACGTCCTGACTTTC
TRBJ2-3 | TRBD2 | - | TRBV7-9 | CASSPRASGGTDTQYF | TGTGCCAGCAGCCCCCGTGCTAGCGGGGGTACAGATACGCAGTATTTT
TRBJ2-6 | - | - | TRBV19 | CASSSENSGANVLTF | TGTGCCAGTAGTTCAGAAAACTCTGGGGCCAACGTCCTGACTTTC
TRBJ2-1 | - | - | TRBV7-2 | CASSLVLLRNEQFF | TGTGCCAGCAGCTTAGTACTCCTCCGCAATGAGCAGTTCTTC
TRBJ1-4 | TRBD1 | - | TRBV5-1 | CASSLMQGAANEKLFF | TGCGCCAGCAGCTTGATGCAGGGGGCAGCTAATGAAAAACTGTTTTTT
TRBJ2-5 | TRBD1 | few | TRBV6-6 | CASSDWTGGAETQYF | TGTGCCAGCAGTGACTGGACAGGGGGGGCCGAGACCCAGTACTTC
TRBJ1-1 | - | - | TRBV14 | CASSATLFREAFF | TGTGCCAGCAGCGCCACTTTATTCCGGGAAGCTTTCTTT
TRBJ2-1 | TRBD1 | - | TRBV5-1 | CASSLMDRGRSYNEQFF | TGCGCCAGCAGCTTGATGGACAGGGGTCGCTCCTACAATGAGCAGTTCTTC
TRBJ2-7 | - | - | TRBV18 | CASSAGRASYEQYF | TGTGCCAGCTCAGCCGGGAGAGCTTCCTACGAGCAGTACTTC
TRBJ2-7 | TRBD1 | - | TRBV11-2 | CASSLAPGQSYEQYF | TGTGCCAGCAGCTTAGCGCCGGGACAGAGTTACGAGCAGTACTTC
TRBJ1-6 | TRBD1 | - | TRBV7-3 | CASSLTVGTGPGALHF | TGTGCCAGCAGCTTAACGGTCGGGACAGGGCCGGGGGCCCTCCACTTT
TRBJ2-5 | TRBD2 | - | TRBV15 | CATSRDWGQAGGQQETQYF | TGTGCCACCAGCAGAGATTGGGGTCAAGCGGGGGGACAACAAGAGACCCAGTACTTC
TRBJ1-5 | - | - | TRBV6-1 | CASSEAAGASRSNQPQHF | TGTGCCAGCAGTGAAGCGGCGGGGGCATCGCGGAGCAATCAGCCCCAGCATTTT
TRBJ1-4 | - | - | TRBV29-1 | CSVEGQGNEKLFF | TGCAGCGTTGAAGGCCAGGGGAATGAAAAACTGTTTTTT
TRBJ2-7 | - | - | TRBV20-1 | CSARIKGGQYF | TGCAGTGCTCGCATTAAAGGCGGGCAGTACTTC
TRBJ2-5 | TRBD1 | - | TRBV6-6 | CAGGQGVGETQYF | TGTGCCGGGGGACAGGGAGTGGGGGAGACCCAGTACTTC
TRBJ2-1 | TRBD2 | - | TRBV16 | CASSLTSGGSVGEQFF | TGTGCCAGCAGCCTTACTAGCGGGGGGTCCGTTGGTGAGCAGTTCTTC
TRBJ1-3 | - | few | TRBV5-5 | CASSPRYLIPGNTIYF | TGTGCCAGCAGCCCGAGGTACTTGATTCCCGGAAACACCATATATTTT
TRBJ1-6 | - | - | TRBV7-9 | CATAGTSNSPLHF | TGTGCCACCGCCGGGACTTCGAATTCACCCCTCCACTTT
TRBJ2-7 | - | - | TRBV5-1 | CASSSRTEQYF | TGCGCCAGCAGCTCTCGGACAGAGCAGTACTTC
TRBJ2-3 | - | - | TRBV6-4 | CASSDSIGNTQYF | TGTGCCAGCAGCGATAGTATCGGTAATACGCAGTATTTT
TRBJ1-1 | - | - | TRBV18 | CASSPEGPGAFF | TGTGCCAGCTCACCGGAGGGGCCCGGAGCTTTCTTT
TRBJ2-4 | TRBD1 | - | TRBV7-9 | CASSSQGARNIQYF | TGTGCCAGCAGCTCACAGGGGGCTAGAAACATTCAGTACTTC
TRBJ2-3 | TRBD2 | once | TRBV25-1 | CASSDLGMGTSGTDTQYF | TGTGCCAGCAGTGATCTTGGGATGGGGACTAGCGGCACAGATACGCAGTATTTT
TRBJ1-2 | TRBD1 | - | TRBV4-3 | CASSQSGTGWRARGYTF | TGCGCCAGCAGCCAGTCAGGGACAGGGTGGCGGGCCCGGGGCTACACCTTC
TRBJ1-1 | - | - | TRBV11-2 | CASSLEGSTEAFF | TGTGCCAGCAGCTTAGAGGGGAGCACTGAAGCTTTCTTT